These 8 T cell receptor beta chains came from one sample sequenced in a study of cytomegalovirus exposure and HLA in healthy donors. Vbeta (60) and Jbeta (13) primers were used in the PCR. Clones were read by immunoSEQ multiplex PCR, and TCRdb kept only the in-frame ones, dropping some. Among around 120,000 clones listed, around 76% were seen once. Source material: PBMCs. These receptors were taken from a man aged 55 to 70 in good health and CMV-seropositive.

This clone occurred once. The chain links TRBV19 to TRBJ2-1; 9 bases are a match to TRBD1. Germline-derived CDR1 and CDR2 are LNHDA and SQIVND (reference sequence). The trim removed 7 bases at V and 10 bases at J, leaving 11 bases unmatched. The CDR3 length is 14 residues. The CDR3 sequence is CASNSGTGNWEQFF. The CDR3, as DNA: TGTGCCAGTAATTCCGGGACAGGGAATTGGGAGCAGTTCTTC. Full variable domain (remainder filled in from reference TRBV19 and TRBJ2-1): DGGITQSPKYLFRKEGQNVTLSCEQNLNHDAMYWYRQDPGQGLRLIYYSQIVNDFQKGDIAEGYSVSREKKESFPLTVTSAQKNPTAFYLCASNSGTGNWEQFFGPGTRLTVL.

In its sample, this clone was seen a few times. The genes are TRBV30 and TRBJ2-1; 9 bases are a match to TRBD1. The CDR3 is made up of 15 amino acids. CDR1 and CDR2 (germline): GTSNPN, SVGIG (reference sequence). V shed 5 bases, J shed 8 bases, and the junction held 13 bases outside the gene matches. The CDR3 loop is CAWLQWDRVKDEQFF. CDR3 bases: TGTGCCTGGTTGCAATGGGACAGGGTCAAAGATGAGCAGTTCTTC.

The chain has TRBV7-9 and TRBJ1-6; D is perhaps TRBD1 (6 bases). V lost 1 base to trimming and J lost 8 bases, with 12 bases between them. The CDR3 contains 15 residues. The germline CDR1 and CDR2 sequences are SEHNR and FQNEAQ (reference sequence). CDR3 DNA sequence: TGTGCCAGCAGCTTAGGAATGGACAGACATTCACCCCTCCACTTT. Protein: CASSLGMDRHSPLHF.

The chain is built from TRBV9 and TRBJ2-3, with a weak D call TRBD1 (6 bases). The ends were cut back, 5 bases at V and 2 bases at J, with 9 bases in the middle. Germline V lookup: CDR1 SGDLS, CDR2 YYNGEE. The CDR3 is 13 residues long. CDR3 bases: TGTGCCAGCAGTGGACAGCCCACAGATACGCAGTATTTT. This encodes CASSGQPTDTQYF.

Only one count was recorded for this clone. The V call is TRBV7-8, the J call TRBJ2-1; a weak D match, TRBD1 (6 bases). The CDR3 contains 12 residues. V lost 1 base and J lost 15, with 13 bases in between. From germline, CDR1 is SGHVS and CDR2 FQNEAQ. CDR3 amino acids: CASSLGTGSPFF. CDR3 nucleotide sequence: TGTGCCAGCAGCTTAGGAACAGGGAGCCCGTTCTTC.

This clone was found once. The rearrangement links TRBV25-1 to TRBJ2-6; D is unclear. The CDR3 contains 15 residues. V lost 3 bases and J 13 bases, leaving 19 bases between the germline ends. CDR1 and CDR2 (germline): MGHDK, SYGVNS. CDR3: CASSEAVAGRQVLTF. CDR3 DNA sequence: TGTGCCAGCAGTGAGGCTGTGGCAGGCCGTCAGGTCCTGACTTTC.

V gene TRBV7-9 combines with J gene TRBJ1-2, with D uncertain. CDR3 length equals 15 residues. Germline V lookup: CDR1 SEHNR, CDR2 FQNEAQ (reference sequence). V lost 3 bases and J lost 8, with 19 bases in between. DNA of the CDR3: TGTGCCAGCAGCTTGAGCGGCACTCTAAAGGGCGGCTACACCTTC. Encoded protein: CASSLSGTLKGGYTF.

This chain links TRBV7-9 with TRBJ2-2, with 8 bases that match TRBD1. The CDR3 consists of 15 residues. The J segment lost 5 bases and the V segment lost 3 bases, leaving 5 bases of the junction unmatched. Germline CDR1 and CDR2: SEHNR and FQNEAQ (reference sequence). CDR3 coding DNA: TGTGCCAGCAGCTTTTTAACAGGGGGGACCGGGGAGCTGTTTTTT. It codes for CASSFLTGGTGELFF.